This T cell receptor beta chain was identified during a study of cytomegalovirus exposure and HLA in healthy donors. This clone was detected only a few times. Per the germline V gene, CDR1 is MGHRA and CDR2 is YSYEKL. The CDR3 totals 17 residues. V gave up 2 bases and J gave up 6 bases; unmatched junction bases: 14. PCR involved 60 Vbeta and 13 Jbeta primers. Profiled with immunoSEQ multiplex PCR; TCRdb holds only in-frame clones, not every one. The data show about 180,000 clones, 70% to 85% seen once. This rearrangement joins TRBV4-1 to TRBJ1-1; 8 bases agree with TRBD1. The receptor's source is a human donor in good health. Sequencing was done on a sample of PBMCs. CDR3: CASSQPRSGTGKPEAFF. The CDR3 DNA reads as TGCGCCAGCAGCCAACCACGCTCCGGGACAGGCAAACCTGAAGCTTTCTTT.